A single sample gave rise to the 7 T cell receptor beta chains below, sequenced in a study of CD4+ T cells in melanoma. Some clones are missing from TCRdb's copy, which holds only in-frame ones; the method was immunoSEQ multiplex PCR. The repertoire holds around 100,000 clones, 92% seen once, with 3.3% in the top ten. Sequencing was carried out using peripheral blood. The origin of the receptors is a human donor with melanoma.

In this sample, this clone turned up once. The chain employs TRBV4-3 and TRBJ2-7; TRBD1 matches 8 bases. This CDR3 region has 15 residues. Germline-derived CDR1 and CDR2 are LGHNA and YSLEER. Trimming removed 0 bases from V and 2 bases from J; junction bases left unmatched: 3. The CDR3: CASSQDRQGTYEQYF. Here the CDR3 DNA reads TGCGCCAGCAGCCAAGACAGACAGGGGACCTACGAGCAGTACTTC.

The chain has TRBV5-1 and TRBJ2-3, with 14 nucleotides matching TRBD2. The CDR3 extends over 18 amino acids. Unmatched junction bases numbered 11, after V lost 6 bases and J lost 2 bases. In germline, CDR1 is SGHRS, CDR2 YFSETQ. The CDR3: CASMGLAGEGSDTDTQYF. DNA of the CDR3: TGCGCCAGCATGGGACTAGCGGGGGAGGGCAGTGACACAGATACGCAGTATTTT.

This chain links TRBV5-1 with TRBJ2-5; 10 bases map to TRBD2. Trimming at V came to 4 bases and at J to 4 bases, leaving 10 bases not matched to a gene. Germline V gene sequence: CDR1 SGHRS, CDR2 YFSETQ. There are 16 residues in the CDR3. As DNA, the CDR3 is TGCGCCAGCAGCCTCGAAACCGGGACTAGCGCAGAGACCCAGTACTTC. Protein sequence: CASSLETGTSAETQYF.

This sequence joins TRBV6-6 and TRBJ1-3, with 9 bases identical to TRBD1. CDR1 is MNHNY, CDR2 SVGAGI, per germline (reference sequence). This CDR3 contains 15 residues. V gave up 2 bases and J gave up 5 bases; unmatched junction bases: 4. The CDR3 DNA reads TGTGCCAGCAGTTACGGAGGACAGGGGAGAAACACCATATATTTT. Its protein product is CASSYGGQGRNTIYF.

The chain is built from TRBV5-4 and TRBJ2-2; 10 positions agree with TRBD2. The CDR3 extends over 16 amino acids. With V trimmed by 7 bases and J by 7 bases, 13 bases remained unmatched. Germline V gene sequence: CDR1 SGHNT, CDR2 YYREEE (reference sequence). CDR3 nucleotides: TGTGCCAGCGGAAGGCAGCGGGGGGGCCTGGTCGGGGAGCTGTTTTTT. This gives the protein CASGRQRGGLVGELFF.

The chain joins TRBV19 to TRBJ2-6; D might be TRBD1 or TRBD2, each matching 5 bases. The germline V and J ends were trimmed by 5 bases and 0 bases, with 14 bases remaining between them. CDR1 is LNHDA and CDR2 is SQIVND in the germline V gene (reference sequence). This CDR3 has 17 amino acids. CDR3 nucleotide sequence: TGTGCCAGTAGTTCTGGGGGTTTGATCTCTGGGGCCAACGTCCTGACTTTC. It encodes CASSSGGLISGANVLTF.

This CDR3 reads CATRSQYSNQPQHF. DNA for the CDR3: TGTGCCACCAGAAGCCAGTATAGCAATCAGCCCCAGCATTTT. This chain uses TRBV27 with TRBJ1-5; no reliable D call. CDR3 size: 14 residues. V shed 10 bases and J shed 0 bases, with 13 bases lying between them. Looked up from germline, CDR1 is MNHEY and CDR2 is SMNVEV (reference sequence).